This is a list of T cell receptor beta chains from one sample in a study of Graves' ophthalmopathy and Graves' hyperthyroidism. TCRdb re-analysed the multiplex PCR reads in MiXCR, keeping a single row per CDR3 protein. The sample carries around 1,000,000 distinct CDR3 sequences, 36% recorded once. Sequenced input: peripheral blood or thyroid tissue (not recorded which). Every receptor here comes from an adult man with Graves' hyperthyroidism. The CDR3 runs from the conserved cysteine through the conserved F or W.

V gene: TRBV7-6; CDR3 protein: CASSLGTGANVLTF
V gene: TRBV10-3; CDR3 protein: CAITSGTDQETQYF
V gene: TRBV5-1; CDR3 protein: CASSLVGVYDTEAFF
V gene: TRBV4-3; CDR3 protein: CASSQESRGHEQYF
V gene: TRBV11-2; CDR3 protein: CASSFLSGQGIYEQYF
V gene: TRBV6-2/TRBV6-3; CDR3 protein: CASSRPGSGEETQYF
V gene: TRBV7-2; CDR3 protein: CASTPGGATYEQYF
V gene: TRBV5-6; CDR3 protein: CATGRFRNEQYF
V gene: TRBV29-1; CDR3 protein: CSVEDHLAGGSSYEQYF
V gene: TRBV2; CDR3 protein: CASSLGQTAEAFF
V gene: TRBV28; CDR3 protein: CASSWWAHEKLFF
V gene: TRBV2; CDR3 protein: CASSGPGHWETQYF
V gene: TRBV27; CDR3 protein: CATSPGRTETQYF
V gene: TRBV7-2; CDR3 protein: CASSLVGAGMAGHQSPQHF
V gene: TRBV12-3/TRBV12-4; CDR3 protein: CASTPRVNYGYTF
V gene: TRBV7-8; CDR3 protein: CASSFTGSREQYF
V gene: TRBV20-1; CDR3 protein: CSARDGGGEDGELFF
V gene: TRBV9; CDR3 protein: CASSVGVNRRDTGELFF
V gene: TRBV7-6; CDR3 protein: CASSSPRVGSRETQYF
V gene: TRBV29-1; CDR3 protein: CSVETGAYYEQYF
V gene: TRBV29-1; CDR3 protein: CSSRLAVRETQYF
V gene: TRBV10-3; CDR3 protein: CASSFLTVGGYTF
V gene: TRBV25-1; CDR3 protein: CASRGGAEAFF
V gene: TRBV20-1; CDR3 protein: CSSFQQGRAEAFF
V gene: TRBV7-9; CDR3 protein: CASSPDGLAEETQYF
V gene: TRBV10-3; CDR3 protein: CAINGPGQGRETQYF
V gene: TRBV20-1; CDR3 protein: CSARRNRNYGYTF
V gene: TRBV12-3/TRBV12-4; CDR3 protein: CASSWGQGETQYF
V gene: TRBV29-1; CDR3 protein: CSVELGQGDYEQYF
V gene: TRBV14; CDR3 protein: CASSQGDRVGEIQYF
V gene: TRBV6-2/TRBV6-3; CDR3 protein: CASSSSPAWGQVREQYF
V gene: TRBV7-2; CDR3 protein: CASSTRQGMDEQYF
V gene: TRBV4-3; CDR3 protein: CASGRGTGFYSPLHF
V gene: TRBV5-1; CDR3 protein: CASSSFGQGGTEAFF
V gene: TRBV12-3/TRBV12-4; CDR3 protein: CAISDEDSSGELFF
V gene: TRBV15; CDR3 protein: CATSRLKRSEAFF
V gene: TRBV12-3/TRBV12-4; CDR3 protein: CASSLAGQGEAFF
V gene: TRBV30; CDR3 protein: CAWSAGRGYEQYF
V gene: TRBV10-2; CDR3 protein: CACSAPTGQPYEQYF
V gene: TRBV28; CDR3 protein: CASSFVISNQPQHF
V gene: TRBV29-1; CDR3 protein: CSVLTGVGTGKSGELFF
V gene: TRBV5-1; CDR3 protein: CASSSDRNQPQHF
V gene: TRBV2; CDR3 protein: CASSKQGSGQGYEQYF
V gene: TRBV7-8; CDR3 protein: CASSLQKTTNEAFF
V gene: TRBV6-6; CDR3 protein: CASSAPGNWNEKLFF
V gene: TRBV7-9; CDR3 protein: CASSFPANTEAFF